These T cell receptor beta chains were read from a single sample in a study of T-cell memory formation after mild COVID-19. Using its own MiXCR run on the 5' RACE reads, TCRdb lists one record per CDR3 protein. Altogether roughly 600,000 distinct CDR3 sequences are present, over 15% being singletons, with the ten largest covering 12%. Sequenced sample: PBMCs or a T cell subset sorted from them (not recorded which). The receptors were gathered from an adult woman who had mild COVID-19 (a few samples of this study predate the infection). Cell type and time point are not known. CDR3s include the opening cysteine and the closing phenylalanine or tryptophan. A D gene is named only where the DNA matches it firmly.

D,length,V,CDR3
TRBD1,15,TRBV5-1,CASSWGQSNTGELFF
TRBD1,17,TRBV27,CASSTGTGVSYNSPLHF
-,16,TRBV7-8,CASRVLPGTLLYEQYF
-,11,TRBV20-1,CSASRVNEQFF
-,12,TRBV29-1,CSVAPPSDGYTF
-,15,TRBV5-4,CASSLSQGSYNEQFF
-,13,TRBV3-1,CASCGQNTGELFF
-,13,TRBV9,CASSVGGADEQFF
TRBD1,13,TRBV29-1,CSARDSHLTGYTF
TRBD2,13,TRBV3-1,CASSPRLAGAQFF
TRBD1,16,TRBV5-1,CASSLEGQGMNSPLHF
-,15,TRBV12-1,CASSPRGGGDSPLHF
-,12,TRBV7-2,CASSQITDTQYF
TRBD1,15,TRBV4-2,CASSQAYRGVYEQYF
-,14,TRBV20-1,CSAREDRSTDTQYF
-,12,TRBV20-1,CSARWGQETQYF
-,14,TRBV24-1,CATSEDSTLRGYTF